This T cell receptor (beta chain) was observed in a study of molecular identifiers for immune sequencing clone quantification. Input for naive CD8 libraries was roughly 20,000 to 1,000,000 sorted cells; the RNA fraction used was 10%, 30% or 50%. Naive CD8 T cells were sorted as CD8+CD4-CCR7+CD45RA+. Generation of bulk TCR libraries relied on previously described methods and listed TCR primers. TCRdb ran MiXCR on the PCR reads and lists one entry per CDR3 protein. Of about 500,000 distinct CDR3 sequences detected, roughly 25% appear once; the ten largest clones hold around 0.78%. This clonotype was counted a few times. The CDR3 runs 14 residues. V was pared by 1 base and J by 1 base, with 8 bases between. Germline lookup yields CDR1 LGHDT and CDR2 YNNKEL (reference sequence).

The chain employs TRBV3-1 and TRBJ2-7; D gene unclear. The TCR comes from a human donor in good health. Some libraries in this study had Jurkat cell RNA spiked in. Sequenced material: naive CD8+ T cells from blood, with Jurkat cell RNA spiked in. As for subset: FACS-sorted CD8+CD4-CCR7+CD45RA+ naive T cells. CDR3 in amino acids: CASSQVADSYEQYF. The CDR3 DNA reads as TGTGCCAGCAGCCAAGTAGCCGATTCCTACGAGCAGTACTTC.